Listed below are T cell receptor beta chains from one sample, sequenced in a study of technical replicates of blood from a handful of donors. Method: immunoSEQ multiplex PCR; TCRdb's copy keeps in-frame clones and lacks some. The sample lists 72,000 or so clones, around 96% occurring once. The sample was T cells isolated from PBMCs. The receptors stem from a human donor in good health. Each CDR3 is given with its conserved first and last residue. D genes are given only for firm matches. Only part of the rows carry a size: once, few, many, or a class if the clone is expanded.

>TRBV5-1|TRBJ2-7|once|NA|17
CASSLRDNGLSGYEQYF
TGCGCCAGCAGTTTAAGGGACAATGGATTATCTGGCTACGAGCAGTACTTC
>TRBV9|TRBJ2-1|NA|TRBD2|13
CASRTSGSNEQFF
TGTGCCAGCAGGACTAGCGGGAGCAATGAGCAGTTCTTC
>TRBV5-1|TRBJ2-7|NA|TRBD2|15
CASSLGGGLLREQYF
TGCGCCAGCAGCTTGGGGGGGGGACTCCTTCGCGAGCAGTACTTC
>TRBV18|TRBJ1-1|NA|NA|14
CASSSQGGNTEAFF
TGTGCCAGCTCATCCCAGGGTGGGAACACTGAAGCTTTCTTT
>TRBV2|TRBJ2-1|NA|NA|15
CASSDYQGIHNEQFF
TGTGCCAGCAGTGATTACCAGGGGATTCACAATGAGCAGTTCTTC
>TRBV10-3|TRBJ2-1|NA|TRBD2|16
CAISGGTSGRTAGGFF
TGTGCCATCAGTGGGGGGACTAGCGGAAGGACTGCTGGTGGGTTCTTC
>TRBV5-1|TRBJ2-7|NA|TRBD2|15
CASSLAGGLAHEQYF
TGCGCCAGCAGCTTAGCGGGAGGGCTTGCTCACGAGCAGTACTTC
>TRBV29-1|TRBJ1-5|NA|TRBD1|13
CSVAGGGNQPQHF
TGCAGCGTTGCAGGGGGCGGCAATCAGCCCCAGCATTTT
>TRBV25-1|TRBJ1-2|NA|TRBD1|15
CASSEYTGVDYGYTF
TGTGCCAGCAGTGAATATACAGGGGTGGACTATGGCTACACCTTC
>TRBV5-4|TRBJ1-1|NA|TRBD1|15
CASSLDSSGRGRAFF
TGTGCCAGCAGCTTGGATTCTTCGGGCAGGGGGAGAGCTTTCTTT
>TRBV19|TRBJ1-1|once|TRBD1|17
CASSMGLATGLVTEAFF
TGTGCCAGTAGTATGGGACTAGCGACAGGGCTAGTCACTGAAGCTTTCTTT
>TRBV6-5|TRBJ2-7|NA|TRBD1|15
CASSYFGTGVFEQYF
TGTGCCAGCAGCTACTTCGGGACAGGGGTTTTCGAGCAGTACTTC
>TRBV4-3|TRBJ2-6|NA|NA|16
CASSQLEGAGANVLTF
TGCGCCAGCAGCCAACTGGAAGGGGCTGGGGCCAACGTCCTGACTTTC
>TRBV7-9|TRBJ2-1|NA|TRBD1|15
CASSPGGQGHNEQFF
TGTGCCAGCAGCCCTGGGGGACAGGGCCACAATGAGCAGTTCTTC
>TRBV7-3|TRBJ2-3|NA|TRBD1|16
CASSNPTGGAWDTQYF
TGTGCCAGCAGCAACCCGACAGGGGGCGCCTGGGATACGCAGTATTTT
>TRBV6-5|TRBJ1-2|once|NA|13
CASSRGSDYGYTF
TGTGCCAGCAGTCGAGGAAGCGACTATGGCTACACCTTC
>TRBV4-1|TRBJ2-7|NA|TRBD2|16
CASSVTGTSGIYEQYF
TGCGCCAGCAGCGTCACCGGGACTAGCGGGATATACGAGCAGTACTTC
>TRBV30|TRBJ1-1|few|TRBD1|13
CAWSVDRGTEAFF
TGTGCCTGGAGTGTGGACAGGGGCACTGAAGCTTTCTTT
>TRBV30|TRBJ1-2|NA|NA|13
CAWSVQRGVGYTF
TGTGCCTGGAGTGTACAAAGGGGTGTAGGCTACACCTTC
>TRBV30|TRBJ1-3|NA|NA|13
CAWNFGSGNTIYF
TGTGCCTGGAACTTCGGCTCTGGAAACACCATATATTTT
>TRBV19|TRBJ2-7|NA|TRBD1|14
CASSPATGGREQYF
TGTGCCAGTAGCCCGGCGACAGGGGGACGCGAGCAGTACTTC
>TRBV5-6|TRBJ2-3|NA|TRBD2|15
CASSYGLVSTDTQYF
TGTGCCAGCAGCTATGGACTAGTGAGCACAGATACGCAGTATTTT
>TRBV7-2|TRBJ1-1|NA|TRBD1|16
CASRTRAGGVWTEAFF
TGTGCCAGCCGCACCCGTGCAGGGGGCGTTTGGACTGAAGCTTTCTTT
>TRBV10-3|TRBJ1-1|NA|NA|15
CAIIRQAQGDTEAFF
TGTGCCATCATCAGACAGGCCCAAGGGGACACTGAAGCTTTCTTT
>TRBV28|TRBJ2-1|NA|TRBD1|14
CASSSPGTGNEQFF
TGTGCCAGCAGTTCGCCAGGGACAGGGAATGAGCAGTTCTTC
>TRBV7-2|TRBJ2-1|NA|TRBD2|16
CASSLAGTSRYNEQFF
TGTGCCAGCAGCTTAGCCGGGACTAGTCGGTACAATGAGCAGTTCTTC
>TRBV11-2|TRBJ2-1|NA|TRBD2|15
CASSVRLADYNEQFF
TGTGCCAGCAGCGTACGACTAGCAGACTACAATGAGCAGTTCTTC
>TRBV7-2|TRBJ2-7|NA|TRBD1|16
CASSSRTGGSSYEQYF
TGTGCCAGCAGCTCTCGGACAGGGGGCAGTTCCTACGAGCAGTACTTC